This T cell receptor beta chain was sequenced during a study of blood T cell repertoires in COVID-19 (dated by TCRdb to about 2020). Context from the whole study: Collaborator samples came from the United States, Italy and Spain and covered acute and convalescent phases of COVID-19. The prospective study material was composed of cDNA or gDNA derived from T cells, B-cell-depleted T cells, or PBMCs. Deeply sampled blood TCRbeta repertoires from subjects exposed to, actively infected with, or recovered from COVID-19 were included in the dataset. HLA class I and class II types, where available, came from metadata supplied by the sample provider rather than from assay-based typing. The repertoires were released in a freely available public database intended as a resource for research on the immune response to SARS-CoV-2. Nearly every sample came with metadata listing a de-identified subject ID, COVID-19 status, age in years and sex. The samples were drawn from the first 160 participants of the ongoing ImmuneRACE study and from roughly 1,300 subjects provided by 6 global collaborators. Findings and caveats that apply to the study as a whole: The amount of clinical and demographic metadata varied by source and participant and was provided uncurated.

Germline trimming: 2 bases from V, 6 bases from J; junction bases outside gene matches: 1. CDR1 LGHDT and CDR2 YNNKEL are derived from the germline V gene (reference sequence). The cysteine opens and the phenylalanine closes a CDR3 of 12 amino acids. This entry keeps only the CDR3 DNA: 36 bases, framed from base 1. TCRbeta CDR3 regions were amplified from genomic DNA by means of the immunoSEQ Assay, a bias-controlled multiplex PCR. In the source study's methods: The number of nucleated cells in each sample was estimated by amplification of reference gene primers within the assay. To quantify the absolute abundance of each unique TCRbeta CDR3 rearrangement, sequence reads were collapsed and filtered. For each sample, productive Simpson clonality was calculated as the square root of Simpson's diversity index across productive rearrangements. TCRdb mirrors the immuneACCESS table, restricted to in-frame sequences. Some clones are absent from its copies; in checked studies, under half trace to an unresolved V gene, and the reason for the others is unknown. The V and J calls and clone size are taken from that table; D and trimming were inferred from the DNA. The sample includes some 240,000 clones, with roughly 87% observed a single time. The ten largest clones represent around 4.6% of the sample.

A second Seattle source provided samples from volunteer blood donors who had recovered from COVID-19. Whole blood was collected in K2EDTA tubes by collaborating institutions according to the institutions' own protocols. For TCRbeta analysis, collaborators shipped samples in one of three forms: frozen whole blood, isolated PBMCs, or DNA extracted from either of those sample types. A word on this clone: Its antigen is currently not known. Base qualities are not at hand, and no much larger clone is one base apart.

The source of this sequence is a woman between 35 and 50 years old who had recovered from COVID-19. Material for sequencing was peripheral blood. The chain is made from TRBV3-1 (or the pseudogene TRBV3-2) and TRBJ2-7; TRBD1 fits 7 bases in the junction. The DNA sequence is TGTGCCAGCAGCCAACACAGGGGCGAGCAGTACTTC. This sequence encodes CASSQHRGEQYF.